The 8 T cell receptor beta chains below were found in one sample sequenced in a study of blood T cell repertoires in COVID-19. TCRdb's copy holds only in-frame clones and misses some; the assay was immunoSEQ multiplex PCR. The sample holds around 200,000 clones; around 87% are singletons and the top ten take about 0.95%. The sequencing sample was made of peripheral blood. The receptor set was obtained from a woman younger than 35 who had recovered from COVID-19.

In this sample, this clone turned up once. V is TRBV7-2 and J is TRBJ2-1; TRBD2 aligns across 7 bases. Losses at the gene ends were 3 bases for V and 0 bases for J; bases not matched to a gene: 8. Germline CDR1 is SGHTA and CDR2 is FQGNSA. The CDR3 contains 17 residues. The CDR3 loop reads CASSFSGGLSSYNEQFF. CDR3 nucleotides: TGTGCCAGCAGCTTCTCGGGGGGACTCAGCTCCTACAATGAGCAGTTCTTC.

The CDR3 DNA follows: TGTGCCAGCAGCTCCGGACTAGCGGAGATATACTTC. It specifies CASSSGLAEIYF. The chain couples TRBV6-6 to TRBJ2-5, with TRBD2 identical over 10 bases. CDR1 and CDR2 (germline): MNHNY, SVGAGI (reference sequence). V was clipped by 6 bases and J by 14 bases; unmatched bases: 9. The CDR3 runs 12 residues.

This chain uses TRBV19 with TRBJ1-1, with 8 bases aligning to TRBD1. Germline V lookup: CDR1 LNHDA, CDR2 SQIVND (reference sequence). Trimming cost V 5 bases and J 7 bases; bases outside gene matches: 12. This CDR3 is 15 amino acids long. In DNA, the CDR3 is TGTGCCAGTAGTCCCAGGAACAGGGGGAAGAATGAAGCTTTCTTT. Residues: CASSPRNRGKNEAFF.

The chain has TRBV20-1 and TRBJ2-2; no reliable D call. This CDR3 is built from 11 residues. V was shortened by 7 bases and J by 5 bases, with 8 bases between the two germline ends. CDR1 and CDR2 (germline): DFQATT, SNEGSKA (reference sequence). The CDR3 DNA is TGCAGTGTCGCCGGGACCGGGGAGCTGTTTTTT. It is translated as CSVAGTGELFF.

This clone showed up just a few times. This rearrangement joins TRBV11-3 to TRBJ1-2, with 10 bases fitting TRBD1. This CDR3 contains 17 residues. Unmatched junction bases numbered 13, after V lost 0 bases and J lost 9 bases. The germline CDR1 and CDR2 sequences are SGHNT and YENEEA. The CDR3 is CASSLEGTGAALESYTF. The CDR3 nucleotides are TGTGCCAGCAGCTTAGAAGGGACAGGGGCCGCCCTTGAGAGCTACACCTTC.

V is TRBV7-9 and J is TRBJ2-2, with D perhaps matching TRBD2 (7 bases). The germline V and J ends were trimmed by 11 bases and 5 bases, with 24 bases remaining between them. The CDR3 consists of 16 residues. Per the germline V gene, CDR1 is SEHNR and CDR2 is FQNEAQ (reference sequence). The DNA of the CDR3 is TGTGCCTGCGTCTGGGGGGGCGCGATTAAAACCGGGGAGCTGTTTTTT. It specifies CACVWGGAIKTGELFF.

The chain uses TRBV10-3 and TRBJ1-3; possible D gene TRBD1, 6 bases. The CDR3 is 17 amino acids. Germline V lookup: CDR1 ENHRY, CDR2 SYGVKD. V was clipped by 2 bases and J by 0 bases, with 14 bases between them. In DNA, the CDR3 is TGTGCCATCAGTGAGACACAGGGTGCCAGCTCTGGAAACACCATATATTTT. This encodes CAISETQGASSGNTIYF.

This clone occurred a few times. This chain joins TRBV3-1 (or the pseudogene TRBV3-2) and TRBJ2-3; D perhaps matches TRBD2 (6 bases). V was shortened by 6 bases and J by 3 bases, with 10 bases between the two germline ends. Germline CDR1 reads LGHDT; CDR2 reads YNNKEL (reference sequence). The CDR3 is made up of 13 amino acids. The CDR3 loop is CASRPGGTDTQYF. The CDR3 DNA reads TGTGCCAGCAGGCCCGGAGGGACAGATACGCAGTATTTT.